This TCR beta chain was captured in a study of blood T cell repertoires in COVID-19 (dated by TCRdb to about 2020). Notes on the research overall: Samples covering the acute and convalescent phases of COVID-19 were provided by collaborators in the United States, Italy and Spain. Subjects who had been exposed to COVID-19, were actively infected with it, or had recovered from it provided the deeply sampled blood TCRbeta repertoires that made up the dataset. The repertoires were released in a freely available public database intended as a resource for research on the immune response to SARS-CoV-2. Samples were obtained from the ongoing ImmuneRACE study (first 160 participants) and from 1,254 subjects provided by 6 global collaborators. HLA class I and class II types, where available, came from metadata supplied by the sample provider rather than from assay-based typing. Sample metadata almost always included a de-identified subject ID, COVID-19 status, age in years and sex. The prospective study material was composed of cDNA or gDNA derived from T cells, B-cell-depleted T cells, or PBMCs. On the study overall, not on this receptor specifically: The amount of clinical and demographic metadata varied by source and participant and was provided uncurated.

Participants in the prospective study were aged roughly 18 to 100 years, lived in some 24 United States geographic areas, and enrolled through a virtual design. In the prospective study, participants were assigned to cohorts based on the clinical history participants reported in a screening survey and a study questionnaire. ImmuneRACE Cohort 3 recovered participants were defined by two consecutive negative NP/OP PCR tests, healthcare professional clearance, or symptom resolution. Each participant in the prospective study had whole blood, serum and a nasopharyngeal or oropharyngeal swab collected by mobile phlebotomists. Additional blood draws and questionnaires over an approximately two-month period could optionally be provided by prospective study participants. Blood samples from the prospective study were shipped frozen or at room temperature prior to DNA extraction. Notes on this clone: Its antigen remains unidentified. Nothing much larger sits one base from this clone, and base qualities are not available.

Including the terminal cysteine and phenylalanine, the CDR3 comprises 15 residues. The kept DNA is CDR3 alone, 45 bases in frame from the first base. V and J lose 5 bases and 9 bases, and a span of 17 bases separates them. CDR1 and CDR2 were assigned from the germline V gene (reference sequence) as MNHEY and SMNVEV. TCRbeta CDR3 regions were amplified from genomic DNA using the immunoSEQ Assay, a bias-controlled multiplex PCR. The paper's data handling went like this. Within the assay, amplification of reference gene primers was used to estimate how many nucleated cells each sample contained. To quantify the absolute abundance of each unique TCRbeta CDR3 rearrangement, sequence reads were collapsed and filtered. For each sample, productive Simpson clonality was calculated by taking the square root of Simpson's diversity index across productive rearrangements. TCRdb re-hosts the immuneACCESS table, in-frame sequences only. Its copies lack some clones; in the studies checked, an unresolved V gene accounts for under half of them, and the cause for the rest is not known. V and J calls and clone size follow that table, whereas D and trimming were derived from the DNA. Present in this sample are approximately 190,000 clones, 80% to 85% of which were seen just once. The ten biggest clones cover roughly 6.9% of the sample.

The sequence came from a man aged 35 to 55 who had recovered from COVID-19. The receptor chain draws on TRBV27 and TRBJ1-6; the best D guess is TRBD1, with 5 bases matching. Source material: PBMCs or T cells enriched from blood (not recorded which). This receptor has the CDR3 CASSPQRVQVSPLHF. The DNA reads TGTGCCAGCAGTCCACAACGCGTACAGGTTTCACCCCTCCACTTT.